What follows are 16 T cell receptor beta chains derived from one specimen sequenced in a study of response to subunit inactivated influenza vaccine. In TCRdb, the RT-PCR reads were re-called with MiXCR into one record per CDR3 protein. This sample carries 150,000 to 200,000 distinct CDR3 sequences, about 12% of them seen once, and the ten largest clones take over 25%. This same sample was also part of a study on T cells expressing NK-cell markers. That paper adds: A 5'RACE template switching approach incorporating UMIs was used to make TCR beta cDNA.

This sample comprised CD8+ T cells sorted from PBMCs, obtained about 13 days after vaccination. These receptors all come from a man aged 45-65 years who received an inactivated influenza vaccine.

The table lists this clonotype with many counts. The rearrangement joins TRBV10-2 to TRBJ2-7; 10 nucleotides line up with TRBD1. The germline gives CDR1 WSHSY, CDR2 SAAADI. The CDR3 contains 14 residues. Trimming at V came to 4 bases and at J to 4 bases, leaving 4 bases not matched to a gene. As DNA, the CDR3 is TGCGCCAGCAGTGGTGGGACAGGGGTTTACGAGCAGTACTTC. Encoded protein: CASSGGTGVYEQYF.

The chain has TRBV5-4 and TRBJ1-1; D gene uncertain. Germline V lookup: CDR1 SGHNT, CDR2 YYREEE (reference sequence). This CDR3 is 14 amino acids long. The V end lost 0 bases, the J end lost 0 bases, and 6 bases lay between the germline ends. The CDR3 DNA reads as TGTGCCAGCAGCTTGGACACCCTGAACACTGAAGCTTTCTTT. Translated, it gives CASSLDTLNTEAFF.

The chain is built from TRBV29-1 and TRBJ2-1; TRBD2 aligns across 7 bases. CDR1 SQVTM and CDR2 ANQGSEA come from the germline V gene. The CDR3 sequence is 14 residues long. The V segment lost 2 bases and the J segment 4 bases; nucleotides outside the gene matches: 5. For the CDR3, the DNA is TGCAGCGTTGAATCCGGGGGGTATTACAATGAGCAGTTCTTC. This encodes CSVESGGYYNEQFF.

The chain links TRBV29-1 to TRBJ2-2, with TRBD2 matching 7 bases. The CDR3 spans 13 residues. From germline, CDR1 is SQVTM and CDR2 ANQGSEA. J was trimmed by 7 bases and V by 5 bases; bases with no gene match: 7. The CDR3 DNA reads TGCAGCGTTCGGGCTAGCGGCGGCGGGGAGCTGTTTTTT. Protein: CSVRASGGGELFF.

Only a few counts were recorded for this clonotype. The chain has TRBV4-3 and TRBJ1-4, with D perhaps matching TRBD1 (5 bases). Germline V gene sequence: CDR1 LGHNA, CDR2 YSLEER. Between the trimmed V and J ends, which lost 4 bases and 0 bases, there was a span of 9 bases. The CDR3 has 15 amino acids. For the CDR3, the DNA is TGCGCCAGCAGCCGGGACGGTGCAACTAATGAAAAACTGTTTTTT. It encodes CASSRDGATNEKLFF.

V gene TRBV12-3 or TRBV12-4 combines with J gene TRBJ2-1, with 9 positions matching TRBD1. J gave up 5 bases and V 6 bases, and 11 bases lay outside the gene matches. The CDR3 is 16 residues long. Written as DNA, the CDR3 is TGTGCCAGCAGATACTCCGGGACAGGGAAAAACAATGAGCAGTTCTTC. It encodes CASRYSGTGKNNEQFF.

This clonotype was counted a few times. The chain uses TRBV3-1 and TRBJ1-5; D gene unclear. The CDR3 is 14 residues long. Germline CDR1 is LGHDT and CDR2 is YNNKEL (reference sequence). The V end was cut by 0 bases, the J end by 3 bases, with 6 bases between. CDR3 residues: CASSQDQDNQPQHF. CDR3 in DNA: TGTGCCAGCAGCCAAGACCAGGACAATCAGCCCCAGCATTTT.

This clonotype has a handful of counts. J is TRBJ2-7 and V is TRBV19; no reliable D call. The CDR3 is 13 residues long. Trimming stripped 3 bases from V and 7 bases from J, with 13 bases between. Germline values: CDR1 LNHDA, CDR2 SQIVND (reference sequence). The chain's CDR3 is CASSILADAEQYF. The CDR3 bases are TGTGCCAGTAGTATCTTGGCAGATGCGGAGCAGTACTTC.

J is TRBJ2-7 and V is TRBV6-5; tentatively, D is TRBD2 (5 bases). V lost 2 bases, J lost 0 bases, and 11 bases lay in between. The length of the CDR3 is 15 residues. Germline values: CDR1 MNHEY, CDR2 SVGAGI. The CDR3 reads CASSYADSSSYEQYF. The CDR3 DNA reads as TGTGCCAGCAGTTACGCGGACTCGAGCTCCTACGAGCAGTACTTC.

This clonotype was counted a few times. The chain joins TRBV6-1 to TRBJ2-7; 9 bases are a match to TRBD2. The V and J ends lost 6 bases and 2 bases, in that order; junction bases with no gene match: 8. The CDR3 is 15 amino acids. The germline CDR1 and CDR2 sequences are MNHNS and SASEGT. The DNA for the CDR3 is TGTGCCAGCAGACAGAGCGGGAGGTGGGCCTACGAGCAGTACTTC. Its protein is CASRQSGRWAYEQYF.

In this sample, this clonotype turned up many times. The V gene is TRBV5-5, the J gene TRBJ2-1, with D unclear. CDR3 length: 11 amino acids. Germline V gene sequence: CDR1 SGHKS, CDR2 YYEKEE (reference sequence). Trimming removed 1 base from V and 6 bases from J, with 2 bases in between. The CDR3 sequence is CASSLRNEQFF. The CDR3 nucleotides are TGTGCCAGCAGCTTGCGCAATGAGCAGTTCTTC.

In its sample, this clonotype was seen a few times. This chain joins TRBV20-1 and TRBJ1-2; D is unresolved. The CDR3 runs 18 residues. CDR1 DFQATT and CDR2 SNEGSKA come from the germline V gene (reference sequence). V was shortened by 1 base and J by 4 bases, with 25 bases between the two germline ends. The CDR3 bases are TGCAGTGCTAGAGTGTATAGTGCGGCTGGAGGCTCTTCCTATGGCTACACCTTC. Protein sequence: CSARVYSAAGGSSYGYTF.

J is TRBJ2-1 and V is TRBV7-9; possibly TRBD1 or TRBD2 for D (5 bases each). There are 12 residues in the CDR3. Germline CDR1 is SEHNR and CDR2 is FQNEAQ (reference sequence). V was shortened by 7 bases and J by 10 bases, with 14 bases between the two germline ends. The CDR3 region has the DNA TGTGCCAGCATCTGGGGACCGGGAGAGCAGTTCTTC. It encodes CASIWGPGEQFF.

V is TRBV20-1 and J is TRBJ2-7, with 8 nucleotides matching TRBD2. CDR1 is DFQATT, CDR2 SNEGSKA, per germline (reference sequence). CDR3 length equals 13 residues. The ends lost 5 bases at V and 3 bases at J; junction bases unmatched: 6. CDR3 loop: CSAEREMHYEQYF. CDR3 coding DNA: TGCAGTGCTGAGCGGGAGATGCACTACGAGCAGTACTTC.

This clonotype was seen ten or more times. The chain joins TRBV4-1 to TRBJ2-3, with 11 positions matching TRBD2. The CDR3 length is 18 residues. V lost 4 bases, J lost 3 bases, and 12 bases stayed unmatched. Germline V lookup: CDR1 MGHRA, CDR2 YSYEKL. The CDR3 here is CASSPKLAGVGGTDTQYF. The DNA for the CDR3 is TGCGCCAGCAGCCCCAAACTAGCGGGAGTGGGGGGAACAGATACGCAGTATTTT.

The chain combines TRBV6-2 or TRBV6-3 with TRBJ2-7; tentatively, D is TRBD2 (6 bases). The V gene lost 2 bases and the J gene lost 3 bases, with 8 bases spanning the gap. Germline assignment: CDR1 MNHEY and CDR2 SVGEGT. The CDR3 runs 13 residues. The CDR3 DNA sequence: TGTGCCAGCAGTTACGGGGGGTTCTACGAGCAGTACTTC. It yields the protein CASSYGGFYEQYF.